The 5 T cell receptor beta chains below come from one sample, sequenced in a study of kidney transplant recipient with SARS-CoV-2 infection. TCRdb fed the reads into MiXCR, producing one record per CDR3 protein. Here the sample spans fewer than 250,000 distinct CDR3 sequences, about 30% being singletons. Here the sequenced sample was a blood sample, taken at baseline and on roughly day 110 from a kidney transplant recipient. The receptors were gathered from a male patient aged 25-45 years who had COVID-19 and was a kidney transplant recipient. Some T cells may be transferred from the graft donor.

A word on this clonotype: Relative to the germline gene, one junction end is altered; a read error may explain this. The chain carries TRBV9 and TRBJ1-1; 8 bases agree with TRBD1. Germline values: CDR1 SGDLS, CDR2 YYNGEE. This CDR3 comprises 13 residues. CDR3 loop: CACSPTGGTEAFF. The CDR3 region has the DNA TGTGCCTGCAGCCCCACAGGGGGCACTGAAGCTTTCTTT.

On this clonotype itself: This may come from a read error, since a much larger clone is one base off. The CDR3 DNA sequence: TGCAGTCTAACACCCTCCTCGGGACGGCTATATGGCTACACCTTC. This encodes CSLTPSSGRLYGYTF. The J gene is TRBJ1-2, the V gene TRBV20-1; TRBD1 is a possible D gene (5 bases). Germline CDR1 is DFQATT and CDR2 is SNEGSKA (reference sequence). V shed 8 bases and J shed 5 bases, with 24 bases lying between them. The CDR3 covers 15 residues.

This clonotype was seen many times. The rearrangement joins TRBV5-3 to TRBJ1-2, with unresolved D. TRBV5-3 is designated an ORF whose function remains uncertain. The CDR3 spans 16 residues. V dropped 7 bases and J dropped 4 bases, with 23 bases sitting between them. The CDR3 loop is CARLELVVRKTYGYTF. CDR3 DNA: TGTGCCAGACTCGAGTTAGTGGTGAGAAAGACCTATGGCTACACCTTC.

Remarks on this clonotype: A read error is possible here, since a much larger clone lies one base away. The rearrangement links TRBV9 to TRBJ2-2; TRBD2 matches 9 bases. The CDR3 runs to 16 residues. Germline V CDR1 and CDR2: SGDLS, YYNGEE. The DNA for the CDR3 is TGTGCCAGCGGCGTCGGAGCGGGAGGGAACACCGGGGAGCTGTTTTTT. The encoded protein is CASGVGAGGNTGELFF.

This clonotype occurred many times. The chain recombines TRBV7-4 with TRBJ1-2; the D is unclear. Looked up from germline, CDR1 is SGHVT and CDR2 is SQSDAQ. The CDR3 has 17 residues. V gave up 5 bases and J gave up 4 bases, with 23 bases separating them. The DNA for the CDR3 is TGTGCCAGCAGCAATTGTGATTCAGCTCGAAAGACCTATGGCTACACCTTC. It encodes CASSNCDSARKTYGYTF.